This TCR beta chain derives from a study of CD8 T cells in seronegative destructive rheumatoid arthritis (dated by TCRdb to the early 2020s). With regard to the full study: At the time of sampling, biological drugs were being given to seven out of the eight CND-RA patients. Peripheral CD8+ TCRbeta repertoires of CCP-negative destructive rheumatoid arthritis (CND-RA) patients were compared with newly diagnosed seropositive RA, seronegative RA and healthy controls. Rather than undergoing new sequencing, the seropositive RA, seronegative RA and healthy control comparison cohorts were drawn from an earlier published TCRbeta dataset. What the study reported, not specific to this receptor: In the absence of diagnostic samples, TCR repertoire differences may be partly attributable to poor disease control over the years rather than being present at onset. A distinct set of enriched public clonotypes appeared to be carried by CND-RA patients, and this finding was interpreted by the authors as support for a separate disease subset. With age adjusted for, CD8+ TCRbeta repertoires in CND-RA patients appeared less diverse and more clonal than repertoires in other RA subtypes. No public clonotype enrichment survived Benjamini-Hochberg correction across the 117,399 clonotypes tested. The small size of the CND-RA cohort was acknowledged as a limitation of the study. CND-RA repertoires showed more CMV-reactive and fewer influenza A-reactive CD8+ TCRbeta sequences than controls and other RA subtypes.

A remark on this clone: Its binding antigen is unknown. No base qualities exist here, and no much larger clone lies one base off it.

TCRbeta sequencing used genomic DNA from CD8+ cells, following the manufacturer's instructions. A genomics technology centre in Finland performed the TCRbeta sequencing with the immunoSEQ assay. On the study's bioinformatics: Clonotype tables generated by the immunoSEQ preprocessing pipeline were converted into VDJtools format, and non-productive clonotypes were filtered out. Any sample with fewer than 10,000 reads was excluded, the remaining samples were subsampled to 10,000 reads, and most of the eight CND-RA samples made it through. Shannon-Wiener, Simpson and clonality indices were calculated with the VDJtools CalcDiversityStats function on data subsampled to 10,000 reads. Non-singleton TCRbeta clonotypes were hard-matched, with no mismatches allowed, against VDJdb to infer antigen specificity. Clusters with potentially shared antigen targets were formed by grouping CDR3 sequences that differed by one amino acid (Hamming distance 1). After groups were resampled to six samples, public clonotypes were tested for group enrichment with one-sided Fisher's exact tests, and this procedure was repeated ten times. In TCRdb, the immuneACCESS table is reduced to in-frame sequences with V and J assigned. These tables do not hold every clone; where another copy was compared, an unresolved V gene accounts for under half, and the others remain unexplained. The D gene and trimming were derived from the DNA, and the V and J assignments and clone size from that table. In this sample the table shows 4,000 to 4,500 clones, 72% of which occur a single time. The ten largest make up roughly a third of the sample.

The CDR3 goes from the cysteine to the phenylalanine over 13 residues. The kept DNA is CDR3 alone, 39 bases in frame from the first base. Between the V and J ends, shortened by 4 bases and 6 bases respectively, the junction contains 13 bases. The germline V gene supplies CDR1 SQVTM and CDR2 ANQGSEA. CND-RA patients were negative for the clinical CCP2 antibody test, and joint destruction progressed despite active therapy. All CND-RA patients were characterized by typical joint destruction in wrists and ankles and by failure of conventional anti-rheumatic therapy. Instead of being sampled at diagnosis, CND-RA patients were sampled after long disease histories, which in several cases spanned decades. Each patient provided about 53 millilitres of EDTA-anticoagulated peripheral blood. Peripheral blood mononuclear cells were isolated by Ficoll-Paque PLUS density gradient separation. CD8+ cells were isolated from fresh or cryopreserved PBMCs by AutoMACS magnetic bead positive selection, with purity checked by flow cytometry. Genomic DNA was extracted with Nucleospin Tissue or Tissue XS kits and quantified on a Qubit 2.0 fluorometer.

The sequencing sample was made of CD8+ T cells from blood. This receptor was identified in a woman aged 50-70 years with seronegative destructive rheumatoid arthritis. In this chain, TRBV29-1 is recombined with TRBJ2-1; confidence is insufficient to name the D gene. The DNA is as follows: TGCAGCGTTGTGGAGATCCTAGTCAATGAGCAGTTCTTC. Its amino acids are CSVVEILVNEQFF.